Below, one TCR beta chain is given with its context. The antigen is undetermined. As defined, naive CD8 cells were CD45RO-negative and positively selected for CCR7, with terminally differentiated effector memory CD45RA+ cells excluded. Adult donors, all healthy and HIV-negative, had no recent acute infections or vaccinations. The entry originates in a study of shared clonotypes between healthy human individuals. General study results and limits: Investigators collected only blood, and repertoires in tissues likely differ. With a few donors compared, roughly 5% of naive CD4 clonotypes were shared.

Produced via immunoSEQ multiplex PCR; TCRdb's table is partial and in-frame only. The sample holds approximately 720,000 clones; about 91% are singletons and the top ten take 24%. This clonotype was sampled from a man aged 25 to 45 in good health. Sequencing was performed on naive CD8+ T cells sorted from blood.

In nucleotides, the CDR3 is TGTGCCAGCAGGCGCTCGGGACCGCTGTACGAGCAGTACTTC. Translated, it gives CASRRSGPLYEQYF. This chain joins TRBV2 and TRBJ2-7, with D perhaps matching TRBD1 or TRBD2 (5 bases each). Germline V CDR1 and CDR2: SNHLY, FYNNEI. The V end was cut by 6 bases, the J end by 4 bases, with 16 bases between. The CDR3 contains 14 residues.